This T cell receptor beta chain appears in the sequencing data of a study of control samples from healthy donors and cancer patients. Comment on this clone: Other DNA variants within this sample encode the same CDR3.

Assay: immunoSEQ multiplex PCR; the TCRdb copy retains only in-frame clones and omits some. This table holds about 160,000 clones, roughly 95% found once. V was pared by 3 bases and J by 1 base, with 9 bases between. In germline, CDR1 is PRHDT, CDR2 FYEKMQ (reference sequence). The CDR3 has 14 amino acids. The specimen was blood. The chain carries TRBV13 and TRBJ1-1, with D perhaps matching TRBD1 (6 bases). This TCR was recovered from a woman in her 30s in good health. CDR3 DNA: TGTGCCAGCAGCTTGGACAGAAGGAACACTGAAGCTTTCTTT. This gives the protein CASSLDRRNTEAFF.